Many counts were recorded for the clone carrying this T cell receptor (beta chain). Read data end 3 residues before the CDR3 end; the end is taken from the germline J gene. The source of the sample is a study of T cell clonality in common variable immunodeficiency. The protocol was immunoSEQ multiplex PCR, while the TCRdb copy is restricted to in-frame clones and leaves out a portion. There are about 60,000 clones in the sample, none observed a single time. Germline CDR1 is SEHNR and CDR2 is FQNEAQ (reference sequence). V lost 4 bases, J lost 2 bases, and 12 bases lay in between. The CDR3 runs to 15 residues.

The sequenced material came from peripheral blood mononuclear cells. This chain links TRBV7-9 with TRBJ2-1; D may be TRBD1 (6 bases). This TCR was sampled from a person aged 18-69 years in good health. CDR3 sequence: CASSSTGLPYNEQFF. CDR3 bases read: TGTGCCAGCAGCTCAACAGGGCTGCCCTACAATGAG.